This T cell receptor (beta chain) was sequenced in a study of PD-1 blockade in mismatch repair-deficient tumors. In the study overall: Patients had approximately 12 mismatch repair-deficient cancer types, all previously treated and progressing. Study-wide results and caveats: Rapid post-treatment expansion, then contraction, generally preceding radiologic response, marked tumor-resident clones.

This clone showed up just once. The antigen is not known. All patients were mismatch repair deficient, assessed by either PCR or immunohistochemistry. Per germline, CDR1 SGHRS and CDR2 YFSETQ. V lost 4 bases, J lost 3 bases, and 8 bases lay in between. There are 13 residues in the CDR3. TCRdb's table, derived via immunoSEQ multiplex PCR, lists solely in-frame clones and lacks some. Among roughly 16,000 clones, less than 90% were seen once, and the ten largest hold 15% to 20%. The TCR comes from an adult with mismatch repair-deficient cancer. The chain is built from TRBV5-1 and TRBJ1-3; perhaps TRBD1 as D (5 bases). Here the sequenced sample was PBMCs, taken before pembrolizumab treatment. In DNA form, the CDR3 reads TGCGCCAGCAGCGGGGGAAGTGGAAACACCATATATTTT. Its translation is CASSGGSGNTIYF.